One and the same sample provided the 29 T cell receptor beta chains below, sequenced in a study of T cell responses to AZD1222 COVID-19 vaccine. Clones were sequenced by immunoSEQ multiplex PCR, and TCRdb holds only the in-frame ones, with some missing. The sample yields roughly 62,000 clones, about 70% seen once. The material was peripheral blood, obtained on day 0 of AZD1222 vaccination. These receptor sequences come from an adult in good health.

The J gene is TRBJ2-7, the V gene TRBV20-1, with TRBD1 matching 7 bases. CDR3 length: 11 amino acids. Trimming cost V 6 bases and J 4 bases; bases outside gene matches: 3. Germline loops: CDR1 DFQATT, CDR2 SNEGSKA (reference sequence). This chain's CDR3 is CSAQGPYEQYF. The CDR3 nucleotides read TGCAGTGCACAGGGGCCTTACGAGCAGTACTTC.

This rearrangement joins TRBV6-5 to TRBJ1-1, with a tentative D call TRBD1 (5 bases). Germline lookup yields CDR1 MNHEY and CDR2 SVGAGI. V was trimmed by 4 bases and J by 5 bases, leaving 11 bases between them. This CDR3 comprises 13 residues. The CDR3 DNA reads TGTGCCAGCAGTTGGGACGGGAGGACTGAAGCTTTCTTT. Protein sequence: CASSWDGRTEAFF.

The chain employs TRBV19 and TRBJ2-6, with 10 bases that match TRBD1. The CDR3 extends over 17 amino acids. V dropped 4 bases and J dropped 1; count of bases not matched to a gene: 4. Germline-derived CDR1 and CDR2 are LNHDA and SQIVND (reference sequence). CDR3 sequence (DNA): TGTGCCAGTAGTAAGTGGACAGGGGGGTCTGGGGCCAACGTCCTGACTTTC. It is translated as CASSKWTGGSGANVLTF.

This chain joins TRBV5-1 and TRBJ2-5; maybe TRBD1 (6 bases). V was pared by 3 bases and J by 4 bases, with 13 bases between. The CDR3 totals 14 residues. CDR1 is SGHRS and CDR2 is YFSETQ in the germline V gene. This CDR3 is CASSWTGQGETQYF. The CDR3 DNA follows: TGCGCCAGCAGCTGGACGGGACAAGGAGAGACCCAGTACTTC.

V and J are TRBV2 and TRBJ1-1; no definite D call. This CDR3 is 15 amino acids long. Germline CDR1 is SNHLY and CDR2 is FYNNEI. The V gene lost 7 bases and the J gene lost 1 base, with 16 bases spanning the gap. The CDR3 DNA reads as TGTGCCAGCAAACGCTCGGCAGGTCAGAACACTGAAGCTTTCTTT. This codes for CASKRSAGQNTEAFF.

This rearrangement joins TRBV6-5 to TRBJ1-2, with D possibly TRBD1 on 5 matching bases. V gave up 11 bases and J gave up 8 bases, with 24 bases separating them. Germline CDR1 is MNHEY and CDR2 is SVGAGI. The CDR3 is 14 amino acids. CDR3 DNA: TGTGCCTGCAAGGGGCCGAGAGGCTATCAAGGCTACACCTTC. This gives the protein CACKGPRGYQGYTF.

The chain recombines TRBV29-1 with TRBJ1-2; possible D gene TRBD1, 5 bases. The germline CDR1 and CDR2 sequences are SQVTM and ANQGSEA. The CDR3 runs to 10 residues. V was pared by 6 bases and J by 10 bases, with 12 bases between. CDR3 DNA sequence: TGCAGCGTCCAGGGCGCTCTCTACACCTTC. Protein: CSVQGALYTF.

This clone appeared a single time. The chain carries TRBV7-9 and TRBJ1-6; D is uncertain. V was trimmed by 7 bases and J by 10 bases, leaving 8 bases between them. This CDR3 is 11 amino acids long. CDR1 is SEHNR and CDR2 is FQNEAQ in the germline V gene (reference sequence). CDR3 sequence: CASTLDSPLHF. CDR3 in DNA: TGTGCCAGCACCCTGGACTCACCCCTCCACTTT.

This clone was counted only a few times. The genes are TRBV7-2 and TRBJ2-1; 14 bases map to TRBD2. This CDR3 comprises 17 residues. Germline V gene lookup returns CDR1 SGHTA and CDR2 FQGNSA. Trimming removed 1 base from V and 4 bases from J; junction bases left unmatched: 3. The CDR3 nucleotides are TGTGCCAGCAGCTTAGGGACTAGCGGGGGGACGTACAATGAGCAGTTCTTC. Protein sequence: CASSLGTSGGTYNEQFF.

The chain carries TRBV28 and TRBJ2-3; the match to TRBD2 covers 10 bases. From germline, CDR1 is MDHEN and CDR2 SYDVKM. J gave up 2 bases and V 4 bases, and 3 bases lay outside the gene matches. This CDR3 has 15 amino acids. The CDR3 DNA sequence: TGTGCCAGCAGTTACGGGACTAGCGACACAGATACGCAGTATTTT. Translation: CASSYGTSDTDTQYF.

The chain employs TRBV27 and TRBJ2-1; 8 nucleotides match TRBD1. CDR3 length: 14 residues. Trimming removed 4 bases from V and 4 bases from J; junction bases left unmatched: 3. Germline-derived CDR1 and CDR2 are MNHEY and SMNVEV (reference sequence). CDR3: CASSSGGRYNEQFF. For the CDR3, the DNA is TGTGCCAGCAGTTCAGGGGGCCGGTACAATGAGCAGTTCTTC.

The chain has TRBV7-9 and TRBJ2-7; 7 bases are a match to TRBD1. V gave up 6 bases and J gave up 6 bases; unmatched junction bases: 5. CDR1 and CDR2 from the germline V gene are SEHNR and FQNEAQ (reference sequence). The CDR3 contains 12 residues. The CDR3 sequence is CASRSTGTEQYF. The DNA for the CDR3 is TGTGCCAGCAGGTCGACAGGGACCGAGCAGTACTTC.

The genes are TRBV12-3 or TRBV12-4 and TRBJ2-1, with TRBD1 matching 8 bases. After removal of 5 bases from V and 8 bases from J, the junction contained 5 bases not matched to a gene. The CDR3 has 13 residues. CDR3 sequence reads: CASSRTGMDEQFF. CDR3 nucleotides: TGTGCCAGCAGTCGGACAGGGATGGATGAGCAGTTCTTC.

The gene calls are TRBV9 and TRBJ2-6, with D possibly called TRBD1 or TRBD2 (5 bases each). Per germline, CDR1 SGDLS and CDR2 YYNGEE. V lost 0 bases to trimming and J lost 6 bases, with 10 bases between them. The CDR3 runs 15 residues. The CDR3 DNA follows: TGTGCCAGCAGCGTAGAGGGACCCCCGGCCAACGTCCTGACTTTC. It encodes CASSVEGPPANVLTF.

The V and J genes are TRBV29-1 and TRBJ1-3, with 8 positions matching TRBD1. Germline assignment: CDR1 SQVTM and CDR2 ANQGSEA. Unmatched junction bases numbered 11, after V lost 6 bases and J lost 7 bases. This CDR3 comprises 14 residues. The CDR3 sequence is CSVGWTGSWNTIYF. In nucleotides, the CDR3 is TGCAGCGTAGGCTGGACAGGGAGCTGGAACACCATATATTTT.

The CDR3 DNA reads as TGTGCCAGCAGCCCGGGGACTAGCGGGGGCGCCGTCCAAGAGACCCAGTACTTC. Protein product: CASSPGTSGGAVQETQYF. The genes are TRBV7-8 and TRBJ2-5; the match to TRBD2 covers 14 bases. The CDR3 sequence is 18 residues long. Trimming cost V 5 bases and J 1 base; bases outside gene matches: 9. In germline, CDR1 is SGHVS, CDR2 FQNEAQ.

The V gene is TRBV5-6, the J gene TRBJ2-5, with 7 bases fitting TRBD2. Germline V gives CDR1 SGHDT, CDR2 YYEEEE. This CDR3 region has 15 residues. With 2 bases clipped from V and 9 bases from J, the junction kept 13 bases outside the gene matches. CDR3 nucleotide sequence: TGTGCCAGCAGCTTAGGACTAGGAACCAAGAGCGCCCAGTACTTC. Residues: CASSLGLGTKSAQYF.

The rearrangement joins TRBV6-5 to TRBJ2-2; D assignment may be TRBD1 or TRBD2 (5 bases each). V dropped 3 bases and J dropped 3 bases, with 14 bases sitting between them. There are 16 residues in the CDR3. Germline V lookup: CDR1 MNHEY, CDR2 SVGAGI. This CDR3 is CASSYPDGDDTGELFF. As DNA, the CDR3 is TGTGCCAGCAGTTATCCGGACGGGGACGACACCGGGGAGCTGTTTTTT.

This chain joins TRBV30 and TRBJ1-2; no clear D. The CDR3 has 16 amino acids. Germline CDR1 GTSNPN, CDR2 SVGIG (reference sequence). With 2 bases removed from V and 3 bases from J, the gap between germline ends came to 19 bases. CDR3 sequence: CAWSREEYERHYGYTF. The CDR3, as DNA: TGTGCCTGGAGTCGGGAAGAGTATGAGCGTCACTATGGCTACACCTTC.

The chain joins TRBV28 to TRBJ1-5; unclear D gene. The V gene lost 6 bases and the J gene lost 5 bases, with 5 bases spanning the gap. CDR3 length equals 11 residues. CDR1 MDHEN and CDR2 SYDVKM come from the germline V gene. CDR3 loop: CASRNYQPQHF. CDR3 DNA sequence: TGTGCCAGCAGGAACTATCAGCCCCAGCATTTT. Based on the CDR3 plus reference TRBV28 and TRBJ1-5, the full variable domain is DVKVTQSSRYLVKRTGEKVFLECVQDMDHENMFWYRQDPGLGLRLIYFSYDVKMKEKGDIPEGYSVSREKKERFSLILESASTNQTSMYLCASRNYQPQHFGDGTRLSIL.

CDR3 region: CASSLQTGANEQYF. The CDR3 DNA is TGTGCCAGCAGCCTACAGACAGGGGCCAACGAGCAGTACTTC. V usage is TRBV5-5 and J usage is TRBJ2-7, with 8 bases that match TRBD1. The CDR3 runs to 14 residues. Germline V gives CDR1 SGHKS, CDR2 YYEKEE (reference sequence). Losses at the gene ends were 4 bases for V and 5 bases for J; bases not matched to a gene: 8.

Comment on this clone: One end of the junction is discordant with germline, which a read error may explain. CDR3 sequence reads: CASSQDAGAISNQPQHF. The CDR3 nucleotides read TGCGCCAGCAGCCAAGATGCCGGCGCGATAAGCAACCAGCCCCAGCATTTT. V is TRBV4-3 and J is TRBJ1-5, with D hard to call. The CDR3 contains 17 residues. The V gene's germline CDR1 is LGHNA and CDR2 YSLEER.

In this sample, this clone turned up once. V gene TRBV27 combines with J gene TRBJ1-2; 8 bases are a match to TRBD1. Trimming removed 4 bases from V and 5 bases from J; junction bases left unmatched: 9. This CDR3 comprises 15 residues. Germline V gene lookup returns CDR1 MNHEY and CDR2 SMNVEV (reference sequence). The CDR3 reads CASSSGGAIRYGYTF. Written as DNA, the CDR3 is TGTGCCAGCAGTTCAGGGGGCGCAATAAGATATGGCTACACCTTC.

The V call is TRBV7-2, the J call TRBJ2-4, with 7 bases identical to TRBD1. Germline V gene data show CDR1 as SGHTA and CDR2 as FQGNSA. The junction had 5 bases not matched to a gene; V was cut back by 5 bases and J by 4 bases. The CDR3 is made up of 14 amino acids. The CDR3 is CASSQGQQKNIQYF. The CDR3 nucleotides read TGTGCCAGCAGCCAGGGACAGCAAAAAAACATTCAGTACTTC.

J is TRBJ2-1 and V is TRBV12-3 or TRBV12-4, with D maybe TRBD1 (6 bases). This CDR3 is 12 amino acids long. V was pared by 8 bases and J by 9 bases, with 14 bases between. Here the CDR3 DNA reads TGTGCCAGCGGACAGACAGGTTCTGAGCAGTTCTTC. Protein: CASGQTGSEQFF.

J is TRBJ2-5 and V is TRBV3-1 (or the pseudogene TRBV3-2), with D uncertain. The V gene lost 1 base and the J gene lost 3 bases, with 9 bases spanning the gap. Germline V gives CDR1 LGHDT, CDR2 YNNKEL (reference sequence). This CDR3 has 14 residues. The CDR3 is CASSQVDWEETQYF. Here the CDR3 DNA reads TGTGCCAGCAGCCAAGTAGACTGGGAAGAGACCCAGTACTTC.

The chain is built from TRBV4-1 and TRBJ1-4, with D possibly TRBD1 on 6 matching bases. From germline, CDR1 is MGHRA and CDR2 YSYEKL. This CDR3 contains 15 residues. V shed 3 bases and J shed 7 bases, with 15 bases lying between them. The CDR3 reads CASSHGQFEAEKLFF. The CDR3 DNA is TGCGCCAGCAGCCATGGACAGTTCGAGGCTGAAAAACTGTTTTTT.

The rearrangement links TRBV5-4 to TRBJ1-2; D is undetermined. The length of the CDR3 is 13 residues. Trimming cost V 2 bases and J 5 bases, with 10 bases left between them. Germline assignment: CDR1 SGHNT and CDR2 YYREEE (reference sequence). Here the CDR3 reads CASSLPPIYGYTF. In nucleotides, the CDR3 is TGTGCCAGCAGCTTACCCCCCATTTATGGCTACACCTTC.

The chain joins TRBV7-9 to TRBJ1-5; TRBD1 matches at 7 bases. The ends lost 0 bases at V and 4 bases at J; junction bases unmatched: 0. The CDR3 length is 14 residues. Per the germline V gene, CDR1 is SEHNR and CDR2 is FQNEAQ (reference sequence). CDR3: CASSLAGQNQPQHF. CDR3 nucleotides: TGTGCCAGCAGCTTAGCGGGACAGAATCAGCCCCAGCATTTT.